This T cell receptor beta chain was observed in a study of graft-versus-host responses after intestinal transplantation. A note on this clone: What it binds is unknown.

The germline V gene encodes CDR1 LNHNV and CDR2 YYDKDF (reference sequence). The trim removed 1 base at V and 3 bases at J, leaving 0 bases unmatched. The CDR3 runs 13 residues. Measured with immunoSEQ multiplex PCR; TCRdb has only the in-frame clones, and not every one. The repertoire includes about 120,000 clones, just over 90% of them detected once, and approximately 0.17% sits in the top ten. This material consisted of unstimulated CD4+ T cells sorted from spleen or lymph node cells, taken before intestinal transplant. This chain links TRBV15 with TRBJ2-7, with TRBD2 matching over 7 bases. This receptor was identified in a human donor who received an intestinal transplant. The CDR3 DNA follows: TGTGCCACCAGCAGAGGGGAGGGCTACGAGCAGTACTTC. It is translated as CATSRGEGYEQYF.